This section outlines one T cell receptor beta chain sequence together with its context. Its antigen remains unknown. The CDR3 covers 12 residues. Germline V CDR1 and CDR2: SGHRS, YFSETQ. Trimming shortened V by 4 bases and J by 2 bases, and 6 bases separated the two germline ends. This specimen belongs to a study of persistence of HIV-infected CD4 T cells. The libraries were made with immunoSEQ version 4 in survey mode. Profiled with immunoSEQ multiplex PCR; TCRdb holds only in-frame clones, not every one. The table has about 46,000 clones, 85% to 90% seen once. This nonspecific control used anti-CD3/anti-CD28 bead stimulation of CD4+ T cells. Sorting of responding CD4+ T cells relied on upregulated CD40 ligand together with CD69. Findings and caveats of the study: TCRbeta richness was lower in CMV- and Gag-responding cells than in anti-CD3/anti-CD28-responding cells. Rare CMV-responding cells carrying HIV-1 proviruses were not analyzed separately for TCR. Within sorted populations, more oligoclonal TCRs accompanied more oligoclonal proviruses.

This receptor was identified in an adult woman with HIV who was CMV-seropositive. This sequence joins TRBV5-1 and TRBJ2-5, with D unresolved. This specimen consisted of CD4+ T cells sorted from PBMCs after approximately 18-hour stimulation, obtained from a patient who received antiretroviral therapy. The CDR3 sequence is CASSETQETQYF. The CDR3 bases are TGCGCCAGCAGCGAAACGCAAGAGACCCAGTACTTC.